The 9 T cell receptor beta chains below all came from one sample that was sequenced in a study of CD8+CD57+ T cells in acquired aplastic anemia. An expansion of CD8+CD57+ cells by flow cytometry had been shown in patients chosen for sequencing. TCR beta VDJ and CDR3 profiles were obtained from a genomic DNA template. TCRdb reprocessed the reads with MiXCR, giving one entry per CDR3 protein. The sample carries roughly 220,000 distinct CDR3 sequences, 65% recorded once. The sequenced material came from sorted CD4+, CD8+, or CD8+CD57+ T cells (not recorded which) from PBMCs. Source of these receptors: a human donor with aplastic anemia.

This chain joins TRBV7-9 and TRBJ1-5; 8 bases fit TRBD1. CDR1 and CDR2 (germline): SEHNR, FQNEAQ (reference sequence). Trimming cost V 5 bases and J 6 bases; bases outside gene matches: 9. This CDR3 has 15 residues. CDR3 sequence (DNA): TGTGCCAGCAGCCCGGACAGGGTGGGAGGTCAGCCCCAGCATTTT. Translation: CASSPDRVGGQPQHF.

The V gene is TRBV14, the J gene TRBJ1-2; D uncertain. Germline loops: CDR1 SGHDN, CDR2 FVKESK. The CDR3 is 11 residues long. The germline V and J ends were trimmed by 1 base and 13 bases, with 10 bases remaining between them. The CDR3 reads CASSQVSPPTF. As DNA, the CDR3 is TGTGCCAGCAGCCAAGTTTCGCCTCCCACCTTC. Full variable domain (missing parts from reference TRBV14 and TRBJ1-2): EAGVTQFPSHSVIEKGQTVTLRCDPISGHDNLYWYRRVMGKEIKFLLHFVKESKQDESGMPNNRFLAERTGGTYSTLKVQPAELEDSGVYFCASSQVSPPTFGSGTRLTVV.

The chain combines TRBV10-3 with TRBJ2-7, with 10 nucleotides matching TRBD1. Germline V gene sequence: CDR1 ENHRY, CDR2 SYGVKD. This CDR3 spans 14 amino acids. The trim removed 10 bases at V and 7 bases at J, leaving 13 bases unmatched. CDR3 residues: CATLGQGVLVEQYF. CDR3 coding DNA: TGTGCCACCCTTGGACAGGGGGTGCTTGTGGAGCAGTACTTC.

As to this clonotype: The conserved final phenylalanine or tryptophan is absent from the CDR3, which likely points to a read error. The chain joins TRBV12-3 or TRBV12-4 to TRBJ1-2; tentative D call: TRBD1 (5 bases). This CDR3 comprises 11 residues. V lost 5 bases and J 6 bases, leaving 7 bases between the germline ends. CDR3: CASSQGNGYTL. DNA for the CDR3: TGTGCCAGCAGTCAGGGAAATGGCTACACCCTC.

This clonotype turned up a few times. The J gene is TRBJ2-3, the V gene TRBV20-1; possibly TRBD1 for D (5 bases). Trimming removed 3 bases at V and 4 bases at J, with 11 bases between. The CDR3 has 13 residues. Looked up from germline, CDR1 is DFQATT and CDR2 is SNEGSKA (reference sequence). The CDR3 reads CSARTLGADTQYF. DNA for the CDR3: TGCAGTGCTAGGACTTTAGGGGCAGATACGCAGTATTTT.

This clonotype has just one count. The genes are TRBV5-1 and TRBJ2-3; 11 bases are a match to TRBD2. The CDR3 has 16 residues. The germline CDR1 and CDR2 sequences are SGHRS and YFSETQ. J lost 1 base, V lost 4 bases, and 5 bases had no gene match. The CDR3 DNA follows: TGCGCCAGCAGCCTAGGGACTAGCGGAGGCACAGATACGCAGTATTTT. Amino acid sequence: CASSLGTSGGTDTQYF. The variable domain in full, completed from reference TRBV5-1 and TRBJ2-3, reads KAGVTQTPRYLIKTRGQQVTLSCSPISGHRSVSWYQQTPGQGLQFLFEYFSETQRNKGNFPGRFSGRQFSNSRSEMNVSTLELGDSALYLCASSLGTSGGTDTQYFGPGTRLTVL.

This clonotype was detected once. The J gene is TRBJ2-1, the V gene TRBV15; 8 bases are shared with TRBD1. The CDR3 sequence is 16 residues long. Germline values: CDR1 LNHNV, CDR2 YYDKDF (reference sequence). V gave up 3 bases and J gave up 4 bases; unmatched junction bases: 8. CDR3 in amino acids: CATSSTYGQGYNEQFF. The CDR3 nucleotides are TGTGCCACCAGCAGCACCTACGGACAGGGATACAATGAGCAGTTCTTC.

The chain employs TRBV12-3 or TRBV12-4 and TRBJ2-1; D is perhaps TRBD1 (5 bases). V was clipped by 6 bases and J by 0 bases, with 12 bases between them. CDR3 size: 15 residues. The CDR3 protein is CASRLQVSSYNEQFF. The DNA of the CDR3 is TGTGCCAGCAGGTTACAGGTCAGCTCCTACAATGAGCAGTTCTTC.

DNA for the CDR3: TGTGCCAGCAGGGTGCGACAGAACACTGAAGCTTTCTTT. Translating gives CASRVRQNTEAFF. The chain joins TRBV7-9 to TRBJ1-1; D unresolved. Trimming took off 6 bases at V and 1 base at J, with 9 bases between the two ends. This CDR3 has 13 amino acids. Germline V lookup: CDR1 SEHNR, CDR2 FQNEAQ (reference sequence).